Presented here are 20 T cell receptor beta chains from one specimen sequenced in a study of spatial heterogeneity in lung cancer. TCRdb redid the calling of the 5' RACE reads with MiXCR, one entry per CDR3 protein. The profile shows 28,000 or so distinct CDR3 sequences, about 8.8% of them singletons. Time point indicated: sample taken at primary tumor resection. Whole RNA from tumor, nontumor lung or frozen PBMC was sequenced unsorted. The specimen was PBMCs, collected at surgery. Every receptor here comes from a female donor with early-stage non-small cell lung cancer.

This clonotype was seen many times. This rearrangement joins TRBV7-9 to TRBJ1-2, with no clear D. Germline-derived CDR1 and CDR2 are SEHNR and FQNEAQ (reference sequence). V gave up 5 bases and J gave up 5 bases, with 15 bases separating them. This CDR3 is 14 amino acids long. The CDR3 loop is CASSASPERYGYTF. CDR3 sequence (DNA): TGTGCCAGCAGCGCCTCCCCGGAGCGATATGGCTACACCTTC. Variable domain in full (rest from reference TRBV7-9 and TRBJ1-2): DTGVSQNPRHKITKRGQNVTFRCDPISEHNRLYWYRQTLGQGPEFLTYFQNEAQLEKSRLLSDRFSAERPKGSFSTLEIQRTEQGDSAMYLCASSASPERYGYTFGSGTRLTVV.

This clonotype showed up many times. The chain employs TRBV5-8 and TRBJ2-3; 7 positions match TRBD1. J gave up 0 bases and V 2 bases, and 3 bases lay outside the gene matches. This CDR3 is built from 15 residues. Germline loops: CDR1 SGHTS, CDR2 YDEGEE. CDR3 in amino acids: CASSLRDSSTDTQYF. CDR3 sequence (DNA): TGTGCCAGCAGCTTAAGGGACAGTAGCACAGATACGCAGTATTTT.

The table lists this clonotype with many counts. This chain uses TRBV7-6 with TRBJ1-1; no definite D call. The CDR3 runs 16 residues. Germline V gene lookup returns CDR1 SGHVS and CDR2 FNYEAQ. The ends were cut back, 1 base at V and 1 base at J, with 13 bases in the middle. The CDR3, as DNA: TGTGCCAGCAGCTTAGGCAGCCGACTTACGAACACTGAAGCTTTCTTT. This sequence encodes CASSLGSRLTNTEAFF.

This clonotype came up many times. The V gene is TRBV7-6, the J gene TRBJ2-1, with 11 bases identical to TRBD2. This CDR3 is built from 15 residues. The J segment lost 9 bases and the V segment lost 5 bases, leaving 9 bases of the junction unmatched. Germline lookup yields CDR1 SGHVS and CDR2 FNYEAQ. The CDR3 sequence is CASSPTTSGTSEQFF. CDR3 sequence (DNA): TGTGCCAGCAGCCCGACGACTAGCGGGACCAGTGAGCAGTTCTTC.

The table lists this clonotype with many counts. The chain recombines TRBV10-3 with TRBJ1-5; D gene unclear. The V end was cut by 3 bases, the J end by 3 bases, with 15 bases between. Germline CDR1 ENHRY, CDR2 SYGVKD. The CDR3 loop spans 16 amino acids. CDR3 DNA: TGTGCCATCAGTGATCAATCAGTAGCCTCCAATCAGCCCCAGCATTTT. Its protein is CAISDQSVASNQPQHF.

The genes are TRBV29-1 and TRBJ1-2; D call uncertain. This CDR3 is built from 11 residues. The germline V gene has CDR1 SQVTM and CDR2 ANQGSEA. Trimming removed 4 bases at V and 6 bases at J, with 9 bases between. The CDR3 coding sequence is TGCAGCGTTGCCCCCGGGGATGGCTACACCTTC. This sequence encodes CSVAPGDGYTF.

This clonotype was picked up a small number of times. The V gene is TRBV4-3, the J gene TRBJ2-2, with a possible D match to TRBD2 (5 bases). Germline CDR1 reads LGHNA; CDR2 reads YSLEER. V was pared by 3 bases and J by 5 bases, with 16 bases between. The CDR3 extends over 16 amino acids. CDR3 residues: CASSQTIAKRTGELFF. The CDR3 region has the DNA TGCGCCAGCAGCCAGACTATAGCGAAACGGACCGGGGAGCTGTTTTTT.

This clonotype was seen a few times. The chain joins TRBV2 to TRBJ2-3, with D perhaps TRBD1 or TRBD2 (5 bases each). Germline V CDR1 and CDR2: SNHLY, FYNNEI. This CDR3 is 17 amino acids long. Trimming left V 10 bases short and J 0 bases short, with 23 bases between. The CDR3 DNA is TGTGCCACCGATTTCCGGGGCAAAGACTTTAGCACAGATACGCAGTATTTT. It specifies CATDFRGKDFSTDTQYF.

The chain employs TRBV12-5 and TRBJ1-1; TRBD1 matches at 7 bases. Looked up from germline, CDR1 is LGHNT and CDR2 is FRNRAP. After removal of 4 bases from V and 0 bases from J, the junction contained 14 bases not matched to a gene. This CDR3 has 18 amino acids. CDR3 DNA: TGTGCTAGTGGTTCGACCCCCGGGACAGCCGACTTGAACACTGAAGCTTTCTTT. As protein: CASGSTPGTADLNTEAFF.

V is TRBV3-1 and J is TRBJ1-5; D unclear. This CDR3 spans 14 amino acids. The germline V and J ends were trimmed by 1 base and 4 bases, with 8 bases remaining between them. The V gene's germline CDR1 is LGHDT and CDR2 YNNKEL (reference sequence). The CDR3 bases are TGTGCCAGCAGCCAAGGTAGCGTAAATCAGCCCCAGCATTTT. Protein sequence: CASSQGSVNQPQHF.

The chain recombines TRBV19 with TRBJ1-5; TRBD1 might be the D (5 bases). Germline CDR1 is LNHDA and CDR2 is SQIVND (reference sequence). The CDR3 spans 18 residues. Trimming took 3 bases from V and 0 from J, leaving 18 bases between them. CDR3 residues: CASSMGLNRRYSNQPQHF. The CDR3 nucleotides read TGTGCCAGTAGTATGGGTCTCAACAGGAGATATAGCAATCAGCCCCAGCATTTT.

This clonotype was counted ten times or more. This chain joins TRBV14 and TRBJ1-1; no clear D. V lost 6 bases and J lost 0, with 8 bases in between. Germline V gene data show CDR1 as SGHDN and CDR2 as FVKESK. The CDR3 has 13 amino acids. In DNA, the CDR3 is TGTGCCAGCAGACGACACGTGAACACTGAAGCTTTCTTT. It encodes CASRRHVNTEAFF.

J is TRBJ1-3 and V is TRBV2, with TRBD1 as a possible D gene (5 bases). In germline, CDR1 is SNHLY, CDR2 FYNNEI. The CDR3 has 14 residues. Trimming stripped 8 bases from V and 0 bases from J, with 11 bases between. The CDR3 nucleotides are TGTGCCAGCCGGGGACTGATCTCTGGAAACACCATATATTTT. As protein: CASRGLISGNTIYF.

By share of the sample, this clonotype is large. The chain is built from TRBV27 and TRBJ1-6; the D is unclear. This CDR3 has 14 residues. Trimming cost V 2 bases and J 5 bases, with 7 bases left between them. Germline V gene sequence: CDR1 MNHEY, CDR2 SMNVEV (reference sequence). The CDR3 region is CASSLRRDNSPLHF. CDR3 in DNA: TGTGCCAGCAGTTTAAGACGGGATAATTCACCCCTCCACTTT.

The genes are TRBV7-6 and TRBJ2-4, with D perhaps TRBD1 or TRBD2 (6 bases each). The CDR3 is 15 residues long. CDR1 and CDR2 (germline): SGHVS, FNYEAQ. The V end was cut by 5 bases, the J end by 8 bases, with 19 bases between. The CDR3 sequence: CASSPTWEEGDIQYF. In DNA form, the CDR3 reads TGTGCCAGCAGCCCCACCTGGGAGGAGGGGGACATTCAGTACTTC.

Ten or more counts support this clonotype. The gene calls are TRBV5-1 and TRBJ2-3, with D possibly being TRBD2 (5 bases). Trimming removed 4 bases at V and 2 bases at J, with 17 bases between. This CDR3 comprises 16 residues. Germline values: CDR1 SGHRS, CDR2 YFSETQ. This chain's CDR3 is CASSPRRGGPTDTQYF. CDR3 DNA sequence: TGCGCCAGCAGCCCCCGACGCGGCGGGCCCACAGATACGCAGTATTTT.

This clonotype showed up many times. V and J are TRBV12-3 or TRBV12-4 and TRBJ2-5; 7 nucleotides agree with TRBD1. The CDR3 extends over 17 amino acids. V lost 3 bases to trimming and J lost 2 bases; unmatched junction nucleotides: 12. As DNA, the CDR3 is TGTGCCAGCAGTTTGGGGTCTCGAGGGACAGTACAAGAGACCCAGTACTTC. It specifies CASSLGSRGTVQETQYF.

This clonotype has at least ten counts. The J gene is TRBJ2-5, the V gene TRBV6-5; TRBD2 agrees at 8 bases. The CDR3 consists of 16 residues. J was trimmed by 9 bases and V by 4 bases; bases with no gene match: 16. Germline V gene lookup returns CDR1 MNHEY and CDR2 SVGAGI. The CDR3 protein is CASSSHGAGGKKAQYF. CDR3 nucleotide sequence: TGTGCCAGCAGTTCCCATGGTGCGGGGGGTAAAAAAGCCCAGTACTTC.

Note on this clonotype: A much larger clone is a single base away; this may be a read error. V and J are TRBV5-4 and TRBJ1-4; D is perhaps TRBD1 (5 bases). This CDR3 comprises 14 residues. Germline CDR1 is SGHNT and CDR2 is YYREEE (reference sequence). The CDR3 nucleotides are TGTGCCAGCAGCCGCGACGGGGGAAGGGAAAGACTGTTTTTT. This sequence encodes CASSRDGGRERLFF.

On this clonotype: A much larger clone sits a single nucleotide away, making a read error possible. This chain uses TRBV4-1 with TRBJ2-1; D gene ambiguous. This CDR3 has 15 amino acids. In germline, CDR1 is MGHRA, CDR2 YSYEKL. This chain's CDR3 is CASSPEGVSYNQQFF. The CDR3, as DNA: TGCGCCAGCAGCCCGGAAGGAGTCTCCTACAATCAGCAGTTCTTC.